This TCR beta chain was retrieved from a study of shared clonotypes between healthy human individuals. CD8 cells classed as naive were CD45RO-negative and positively selected for CCR7, excluding terminally differentiated effector memory CD45RA+ cells. The CDR3 spans 13 residues. Germline lookup yields CDR1 MNHEY and CDR2 SVGAGI. V was clipped by 6 bases and J by 4 bases, with 11 bases between them. Study observations and caveats: In this cohort, only blood was sampled, and tissue repertoires likely differ.

The assay was run at deep level. When replicate PCRs were run on sorted subsets, they used around 0.2 ug DNA, some 33,000 T cell genomes. The assay was immunoSEQ multiplex PCR, and TCRdb's table has in-frame clones only and misses some. The data contain some 2,000,000 clones, roughly 95% of them singletons. This clone showed up just once. Antigen unknown. This clonotype was obtained from a young man in good health. The specimen was naive CD8+ T cells sorted from blood. V usage is TRBV6-5 and J usage is TRBJ2-3, with D perhaps matching TRBD2 (5 bases). For the CDR3, the DNA is TGTGCCAGCAGCCCAGGAGGCGCAGATACGCAGTATTTT. This encodes CASSPGGADTQYF.